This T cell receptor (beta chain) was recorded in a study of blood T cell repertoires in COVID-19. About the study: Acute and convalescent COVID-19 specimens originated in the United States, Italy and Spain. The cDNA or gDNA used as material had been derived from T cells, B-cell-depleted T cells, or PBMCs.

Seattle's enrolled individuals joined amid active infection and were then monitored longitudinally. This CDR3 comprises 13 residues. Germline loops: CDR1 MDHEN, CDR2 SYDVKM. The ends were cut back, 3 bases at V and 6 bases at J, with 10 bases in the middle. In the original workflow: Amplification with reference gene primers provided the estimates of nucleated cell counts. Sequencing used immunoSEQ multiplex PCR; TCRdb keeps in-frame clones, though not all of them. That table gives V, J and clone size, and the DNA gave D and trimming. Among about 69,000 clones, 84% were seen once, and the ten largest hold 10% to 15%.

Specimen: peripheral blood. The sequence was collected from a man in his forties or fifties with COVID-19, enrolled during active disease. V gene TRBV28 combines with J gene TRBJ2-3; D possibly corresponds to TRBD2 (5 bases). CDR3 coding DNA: TGTGCCAGCAGTTTCGGAGGATCCGATACGCAGTATTTT. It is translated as CASSFGGSDTQYF.